Each of the 32 T cell receptor beta chains below was sequenced from the same sample in a study of blood T cell repertoires in COVID-19. Sequencing used immunoSEQ multiplex PCR; TCRdb keeps in-frame clones, though not all of them. The repertoire holds about 380,000 clones, with roughly 86% as singletons. The sample consisted of peripheral blood. These receptors were obtained from a human donor with acute or convalescent COVID-19. The donor label of this sample is uncertain.

This sequence joins TRBV28 and TRBJ1-2; D uncertain. V shed 2 bases and J shed 8 bases, with 6 bases lying between them. Germline CDR1 is MDHEN and CDR2 is SYDVKM. The CDR3 extends over 11 amino acids. The CDR3 region is CASSLNGGYTF. Written as DNA, the CDR3 is TGTGCCAGCAGTTTAAACGGGGGCTACACCTTC.

This sequence joins TRBV5-1 and TRBJ2-1; D gene uncertain. The CDR3 sequence is 14 residues long. Germline CDR1 is SGHRS and CDR2 is YFSETQ. Trimming pared 0 bases from V and 3 bases from J, leaving 7 bases between. The CDR3 region is CASSLDSYYNEQFF. CDR3 DNA sequence: TGCGCCAGCAGCTTGGACAGCTACTACAATGAGCAGTTCTTC.

The V gene is TRBV10-1, the J gene TRBJ2-6; perhaps TRBD1 as D (5 bases). CDR1 WNHNN and CDR2 SYGVQD come from the germline V gene (reference sequence). The CDR3 spans 15 residues. Trimming removed 3 bases from V and 0 bases from J, with 6 bases in between. The chain's CDR3 is CASSEGVSGANVLTF. CDR3 DNA: TGCGCCAGCAGTGAAGGGGTCTCTGGGGCCAACGTCCTGACTTTC.

Only a few counts were recorded for this clone. The rearrangement joins TRBV6-5 to TRBJ1-1; a possible D gene is TRBD1 (5 bases). This CDR3 is 15 amino acids long. The V end lost 2 bases, the J end lost 1 base, and 11 bases lay between the germline ends. The V gene's germline CDR1 is MNHEY and CDR2 SVGAGI. CDR3 sequence: CASSYQGARNTEAFF. Written as DNA, the CDR3 is TGTGCCAGCAGTTACCAGGGCGCGCGGAACACTGAAGCTTTCTTT.

As regards this clone: Additional DNA sequences in this sample encode the identical CDR3. The chain uses TRBV18 and TRBJ1-6; 9 nucleotides line up with TRBD1. J lost 5 bases, V lost 4 bases, and 0 bases had no gene match. CDR1 and CDR2 from the germline V gene are KGHSH and LQKENI. The CDR3 contains 14 residues. The CDR3 nucleotides are TGTGCCAGCTCACGACAGGGGGATAATTCACCCCTCCACTTT. Translated, it gives CASSRQGDNSPLHF.

The chain couples TRBV28 to TRBJ2-1; possible D gene TRBD2, 6 bases. V dropped 5 bases and J dropped 2 bases, with 22 bases sitting between them. Per germline, CDR1 MDHEN and CDR2 SYDVKM. There are 18 residues in the CDR3. The CDR3 nucleotides are TGTGCCAGCAGTCCGGGACGGAAAGCGGGTGGGGCCTACAATGAGCAGTTCTTC. Translating gives CASSPGRKAGGAYNEQFF.

Concerning this clone itself: Other DNA sequences in this sample translate to the same CDR3. The V call is TRBV5-1, the J call TRBJ1-1; no clear D. The CDR3 runs to 13 residues. V lost 2 bases and J lost 1, with 6 bases in between. Germline CDR1 and CDR2: SGHRS and YFSETQ. The CDR3: CASSFGGNTEAFF. CDR3 DNA sequence: TGCGCCAGCAGCTTCGGTGGGAACACTGAAGCTTTCTTT.

This clone was found once. CDR3 nucleotide sequence: TGTGCCAGCAGCCTTACCAGGCAGAACTATGGCTACACCTTC. Protein sequence: CASSLTRQNYGYTF. The chain links TRBV3-1 (or the pseudogene TRBV3-2) to TRBJ1-2, with D unclear. V was trimmed by 4 bases and J by 2 bases, leaving 11 bases between them. Germline V gene data show CDR1 as LGHDT and CDR2 as YNNKEL (reference sequence). This CDR3 is 14 amino acids long.

This rearrangement joins TRBV4-1 to TRBJ2-7; D perhaps matches TRBD2 (5 bases). CDR3 length: 16 residues. The germline gives CDR1 MGHRA, CDR2 YSYEKL. V lost 0 bases to trimming and J lost 3 bases, with 15 bases between them. CDR3: CASSQDPLAIYYEQYF. CDR3 DNA sequence: TGCGCCAGCAGCCAAGATCCCCTAGCAATCTACTACGAGCAGTACTTC.

This chain joins TRBV7-9 and TRBJ1-6; D may be TRBD1 (5 bases). V was trimmed by 4 bases and J by 10 bases, leaving 14 bases between them. The CDR3 has 14 amino acids. Germline V gene lookup returns CDR1 SEHNR and CDR2 FQNEAQ (reference sequence). CDR3 in amino acids: CASSSAGPGSPLHF. CDR3 in DNA: TGTGCCAGCAGCTCTGCCGGACCAGGGTCACCCCTCCACTTT.

The chain carries TRBV9 and TRBJ1-5; 7 bases agree with TRBD1. Germline V gene sequence: CDR1 SGDLS, CDR2 YYNGEE. The CDR3 is made up of 13 amino acids. Unmatched junction bases numbered 5, after V lost 0 bases and J lost 11 bases. The CDR3 sequence is CASSVDSDRAQHF. The CDR3 DNA is TGTGCCAGCAGCGTAGACTCAGACAGGGCCCAGCATTTT.

This clone was observed once. The chain is built from TRBV6-2 or TRBV6-3 and TRBJ1-2, with D perhaps matching TRBD1 (5 bases). The germline CDR1 and CDR2 sequences are MNHEY and SVGEGT. The CDR3 loop spans 13 amino acids. The V gene lost 6 bases and the J gene lost 3 bases, with 11 bases spanning the gap. CDR3: CASSQGLHYGYTF. The DNA for the CDR3 is TGTGCCAGCAGCCAGGGACTCCACTATGGCTACACCTTC.

The CDR3 here is CSVDGTSGGYNEQFF. In DNA, the CDR3 is TGCAGCGTAGACGGAACTAGCGGGGGGTACAATGAGCAGTTCTTC. The chain carries TRBV29-1 and TRBJ2-1; 12 bases line up with TRBD2. The CDR3 totals 15 residues. The J segment lost 4 bases and the V segment lost 6 bases, leaving 7 bases of the junction unmatched. CDR1 SQVTM and CDR2 ANQGSEA come from the germline V gene.

The count of this clone is one. The V and J genes are TRBV2 and TRBJ1-1; 7 positions agree with TRBD1. The CDR3 runs to 15 residues. The V gene's germline CDR1 is SNHLY and CDR2 FYNNEI. V lost 6 bases to trimming and J lost 6 bases; unmatched junction nucleotides: 13. The CDR3 coding sequence is TGTGCCAGCAGCGTACGACAGGGCAGATGGTCTGAAGCTTTCTTT. This translates into CASSVRQGRWSEAFF. Combining the CDR3 with reference TRBV2 and TRBJ1-1 gives the whole variable domain EPEVTQTPSHQVTQMGQEVILRCVPISNHLYFYWYRQILGQKVEFLVSFYNNEISEKSEIFDDQFSVERPDGSNFTLKIRSTKLEDSAMYFCASSVRQGRWSEAFFGQGTRLTVV.

This chain links TRBV4-1 with TRBJ2-7; 11 nucleotides match TRBD1. Germline CDR1 reads MGHRA; CDR2 reads YSYEKL. V shed 1 base and J 4 bases; nucleotides not matched to a gene: 3. This CDR3 spans 15 amino acids. The CDR3 DNA follows: TGCGCCAGCAGCCAAGGGACAGGGGGCCAGTACGAGCAGTACTTC. Residues: CASSQGTGGQYEQYF.

CDR3 sequence reads: CASSLAYKSRNTIYF. Written as DNA, the CDR3 is TGTGCCAGCAGCTTAGCTTACAAGTCCAGAAACACCATATATTTT. The chain recombines TRBV7-9 with TRBJ1-3; D not certain. The V end was cut by 0 bases, the J end by 5 bases, with 11 bases between. The length of the CDR3 is 15 residues. Germline V CDR1 and CDR2: SEHNR, FQNEAQ (reference sequence).

The V call is TRBV6-1, the J call TRBJ1-5; D remains ambiguous. CDR1 and CDR2 from the germline V gene are MNHNS and SASEGT. There are 15 residues in the CDR3. With 1 base removed from V and 3 bases from J, the gap between germline ends came to 10 bases. The CDR3 spells CASSEDVRFNQPQHF. In nucleotides, the CDR3 is TGTGCCAGCAGTGAAGACGTACGGTTCAATCAGCCCCAGCATTTT.

This clone turned up a few times. The chain couples TRBV6-5 to TRBJ2-5; TRBD1 agrees at 7 bases. The CDR3 runs to 12 residues. Germline lookup yields CDR1 MNHEY and CDR2 SVGAGI. After removal of 7 bases from V and 5 bases from J, the junction contained 4 bases not matched to a gene. The CDR3 region has the DNA TGTGCCAGCAAGGGACAGCTGGAGACCCAGTACTTC. Residues: CASKGQLETQYF.

The J gene is TRBJ1-2, the V gene TRBV2; D might be TRBD1 (6 bases). This CDR3 contains 12 residues. Germline V lookup: CDR1 SNHLY, CDR2 FYNNEI. V lost 5 bases to trimming and J lost 8 bases, with 12 bases between them. The CDR3 spells CASSTGFQGYTF. The DNA of the CDR3 is TGTGCCAGCAGTACAGGGTTTCAAGGCTACACCTTC. Supplemented by reference TRBV2 and TRBJ1-2, the full variable domain reads EPEVTQTPSHQVTQMGQEVILRCVPISNHLYFYWYRQILGQKVEFLVSFYNNEISEKSEIFDDQFSVERPDGSNFTLKIRSTKLEDSAMYFCASSTGFQGYTFGSGTRLTVV.

CDR3 DNA: TGTGCCAGCGCGGGACCGGGGAACACTGAAGCTTTCTTT. It encodes CASAGPGNTEAFF. The chain carries TRBV7-8 and TRBJ1-1, with D possibly being TRBD1 (5 bases). Trimming removed 8 bases at V and 1 base at J, with 11 bases between. This CDR3 region has 13 residues. In germline, CDR1 is SGHVS, CDR2 FQNEAQ.

V and J are TRBV30 and TRBJ2-7, with D possibly matching TRBD2 (5 bases). Germline CDR1 reads GTSNPN; CDR2 reads SVGIG (reference sequence). Trimming took off 0 bases at V and 2 bases at J, with 11 bases between the two ends. The CDR3 totals 14 residues. The CDR3 protein is CAWSVRGLTYEQYF. The CDR3 DNA sequence: TGTGCCTGGAGTGTACGAGGACTCACCTACGAGCAGTACTTC.

CDR3: CASSLGRVLETQYF. The CDR3 DNA reads TGTGCCAGCAGTTTGGGCAGGGTCCTAGAGACCCAGTACTTC. The J gene is TRBJ2-5, the V gene TRBV28; perhaps TRBD1 as D (5 bases). This CDR3 region has 14 residues. The V gene's germline CDR1 is MDHEN and CDR2 SYDVKM. V was pared by 3 bases and J by 4 bases, with 12 bases between.

This chain uses TRBV18 with TRBJ1-1, with 10 nucleotides matching TRBD1. This CDR3 contains 14 residues. Germline V gene lookup returns CDR1 KGHSH and CDR2 LQKENI. V gave up 3 bases and J gave up 5 bases; unmatched junction bases: 3. The CDR3 DNA is TGTGCCAGCTCACCGACAGGGGGCATTACTGAAGCTTTCTTT. Its translation: CASSPTGGITEAFF.

The chain links TRBV14 to TRBJ1-1; D is unresolved. Trimming shortened V by 0 bases and J by 5 bases, and 16 bases separated the two germline ends. CDR3 length: 16 residues. Germline V gives CDR1 SGHDN, CDR2 FVKESK. Here the CDR3 reads CASSQELGLAGTEAFF. CDR3 sequence (DNA): TGTGCCAGCAGCCAAGAACTAGGCTTAGCCGGGACTGAAGCTTTCTTT.

The CDR3 loop is CARTLSVSGPYEQYF. In nucleotides, the CDR3 is TGTGCCAGAACCCTTAGCGTTAGCGGGCCCTACGAGCAGTACTTC. The chain is built from TRBV7-9 and TRBJ2-7, with 7 nucleotides matching TRBD2. Trimming at V came to 9 bases and at J to 2 bases, leaving 13 bases not matched to a gene. CDR3 length equals 15 residues. CDR1 and CDR2 from the germline V gene are SEHNR and FQNEAQ (reference sequence).

The sample holds a few counts of this clone. This chain links TRBV5-1 with TRBJ2-7; 8 nucleotides line up with TRBD1. Germline CDR1 and CDR2: SGHRS and YFSETQ. The CDR3 is 15 amino acids. V shed 5 bases and J 3 bases; nucleotides not matched to a gene: 10. The CDR3 here is CASRLNRGNYYEQYF. CDR3 bases: TGCGCCAGCAGGTTGAACAGGGGGAACTACTACGAGCAGTACTTC.

The V call is TRBV19, the J call TRBJ1-2; a weak D match, TRBD1 (5 bases). V shed 6 bases and J shed 1 base, with 9 bases lying between them. The germline gives CDR1 LNHDA, CDR2 SQIVND (reference sequence). The CDR3 extends over 13 amino acids. As DNA, the CDR3 is TGTGCCAGTAGCGACAGACTTAACTATGGCTACACCTTC. It codes for CASSDRLNYGYTF.

Concerning this clone: Other nucleotide sequences from this sample produce the same CDR3. The chain carries TRBV5-1 and TRBJ2-1, with TRBD2 identical over 9 bases. V lost 0 bases to trimming and J lost 8 bases; unmatched junction nucleotides: 0. The length of the CDR3 is 13 residues. Germline V gives CDR1 SGHRS, CDR2 YFSETQ. CDR3 bases: TGCGCCAGCAGCTTGGGACTAGCGGATGAGCAGTTCTTC. Translation: CASSLGLADEQFF.

CDR3 in DNA: TGTGCCAGCAGTTACTCGCCAATGTCCGTAGCTGTTCAGCCCCAGCATTTT. Residues: CASSYSPMSVAVQPQHF. This sequence joins TRBV6-2 or TRBV6-3 and TRBJ1-5; D uncertain. The CDR3 covers 17 residues. Trimming stripped 0 bases from V and 6 bases from J, with 18 bases between. In germline, CDR1 is MNHEY, CDR2 SVGEGT.

The rearrangement links TRBV10-1 to TRBJ2-1, with TRBD2 matching 7 bases. V lost 10 bases and J lost 4; bases outside the gene matches: 7. Germline CDR1 and CDR2: WNHNN and SYGVQD (reference sequence). The CDR3 consists of 13 residues. The CDR3 DNA reads TGCGCCACCCAAGCGGGATTGTACAATGAGCAGTTCTTC. It encodes CATQAGLYNEQFF.

The rearrangement joins TRBV30 to TRBJ1-6; D remains ambiguous. Germline V gene lookup returns CDR1 GTSNPN and CDR2 SVGIG (reference sequence). This CDR3 is built from 14 residues. The V end was cut by 0 bases, the J end by 9 bases, with 12 bases between. This CDR3 is CAWSVSAGSSPLHF. The CDR3 coding sequence is TGTGCCTGGAGTGTGTCGGCAGGTTCTTCACCCCTCCACTTT.

CDR3 sequence: CASSHPNTGELFF. CDR3 bases: TGTGCCAGTTCCCATCCGAACACCGGGGAGCTGTTTTTT. The V call is TRBV6-5, the J call TRBJ2-2; D gene unclear. The CDR3 totals 13 residues. V lost 9 bases to trimming and J lost 0 bases, with 8 bases between them. Germline CDR1 reads MNHEY; CDR2 reads SVGAGI.